Listed here is a single T cell receptor beta chain. Its antigen is currently unknown. The assay was immunoSEQ multiplex PCR, and TCRdb's table has in-frame clones only and misses some. Here the sample spans about 120,000 clones, around 95% being singletons. This entry is derived from a study of graft-versus-host responses after intestinal transplantation. Looking at the study overall: All of the recipients had induction that used anti-thymocyte globulin, then tacrolimus and steroids for three to four years.

Study-wide findings and caveats: The presence of high graft-versus-host to host-versus-graft clonal ratios in allografts characterized patients with graft-donor T cell macrochimerism. Investigators detected GvH clones in recipient marrow, with some emerging earlier in ileum or blood.

The CDR3 covers 15 residues. V dropped 1 base and J dropped 5 bases, with 14 bases sitting between them. CDR1 is MGHRA, CDR2 YSYEKL, per germline. The V and J genes are TRBV4-1 and TRBJ2-5, with D possibly matching TRBD2 (5 bases). Here the sequenced sample was unstimulated CD8+ T cells sorted from spleen or lymph node cells, taken before intestinal transplant. The sequence came from a human donor who received an intestinal transplant. The CDR3 DNA follows: TGCGCCAGCAGCCAAGCCTCCGAGGGAACGGAGACCCAGTACTTC. It yields the protein CASSQASEGTETQYF.